A selection of T cell receptor beta chains follows, all from one sample in a study of cytotoxic CD8 clonotypes in ibrutinib-treated CLL. Here immunoSEQ multiplex PCR was the method, and the copy in TCRdb shows in-frame clones only, minus some. The data contain around 41,000 clones, about 70% of them singletons. The sequencing used PBMCs, collected at disease progression, from a patient treated with ibrutinib. These receptors all stem from a human donor with chronic lymphocytic leukemia. Each CDR3 is given with its conserved first and last residue. The order of the fields is J gene, V gene, CDR3 protein.

j_gene: TRBJ2-3; v_gene: TRBV5-1; CDR3aa: CASSLGRVTDTQYF
j_gene: TRBJ2-5; v_gene: TRBV5-1; CDR3aa: CASSFGLAETKETQYF
j_gene: TRBJ1-1; v_gene: TRBV6-1; CDR3aa: CASTRTGITEAFF
j_gene: TRBJ2-3; v_gene: TRBV10-3; CDR3aa: CAIATAFTDTQYF
j_gene: TRBJ1-2; v_gene: TRBV5-1; CDR3aa: CASSENPTGDYGYTF
j_gene: TRBJ1-2; v_gene: TRBV5-6; CDR3aa: CASSSLTGVDGYTF
j_gene: TRBJ2-7; v_gene: TRBV15; CDR3aa: CATSRDLFGNSYEQYF
j_gene: TRBJ2-2; v_gene: TRBV28; CDR3aa: CASSFMAGEYGELFF
j_gene: TRBJ2-7; v_gene: TRBV9; CDR3aa: CVSSSSGYYEQYF
j_gene: TRBJ2-5; v_gene: TRBV28; CDR3aa: CASRSLSGRHQETQYF
j_gene: TRBJ1-4; v_gene: TRBV21-1; CDR3aa: CASSSQGAGNEKLFF
j_gene: TRBJ2-2; v_gene: TRBV5-1; CDR3aa: CASSQDSPANTGELFF
j_gene: TRBJ2-7; v_gene: TRBV2; CDR3aa: CASISGSSYEQYF
j_gene: TRBJ1-1; v_gene: TRBV18; CDR3aa: CASSGGVNTEAFF
j_gene: TRBJ2-2; v_gene: TRBV6-1; CDR3aa: CASRRDRGTGELFF
j_gene: TRBJ2-7; v_gene: TRBV5-1; CDR3aa: CASSYQGQGGTSSYEQYF
j_gene: TRBJ2-5; v_gene: TRBV19; CDR3aa: CASEGGQETQYF
j_gene: TRBJ1-5; v_gene: TRBV5-1; CDR3aa: CASSLSGGGQPQHF
j_gene: TRBJ1-4; v_gene: TRBV18; CDR3aa: CASSPLSGTANEKLFF
j_gene: TRBJ2-2; v_gene: TRBV28; CDR3aa: CASSPEGQGGRELFF
j_gene: TRBJ2-5; v_gene: TRBV7-9; CDR3aa: CASNRGDSKWETQYF
j_gene: TRBJ1-6; v_gene: TRBV18; CDR3aa: CASSPPTGSNSPLHF
j_gene: TRBJ1-1; v_gene: TRBV28; CDR3aa: CASGLNTEAFF
j_gene: TRBJ1-1; v_gene: TRBV5-1; CDR3aa: CASSLDGGDTEAFF
j_gene: TRBJ1-2; v_gene: TRBV4-2; CDR3aa: CASSQDGEHKEYGYTF
j_gene: TRBJ1-3; v_gene: TRBV28; CDR3aa: CASSSFPGQVAGNTIYF
j_gene: TRBJ1-2; v_gene: TRBV28; CDR3aa: CASREVVYGYTF
j_gene: TRBJ2-7; v_gene: TRBV11-2; CDR3aa: CASSWGTGVSYEQYF
j_gene: TRBJ2-2; v_gene: TRBV4-1; CDR3aa: CASSQAPNTGELFF
j_gene: TRBJ2-2; v_gene: TRBV5-1; CDR3aa: CASSVSQGTGELFF
j_gene: TRBJ2-1; v_gene: TRBV10-3; CDR3aa: CASSRWEGFQNEQFF
j_gene: TRBJ2-5; v_gene: TRBV11-2; CDR3aa: CASSPPGGETQYF
j_gene: TRBJ1-3; v_gene: TRBV11-2; CDR3aa: CASSLNPGNTIYF
j_gene: TRBJ2-1; v_gene: TRBV27; CDR3aa: CASSSGLSNEQFF
j_gene: TRBJ2-7; v_gene: TRBV9; CDR3aa: CASNFPPGTSGNKPYEQYF
j_gene: TRBJ2-7; v_gene: TRBV7-2; CDR3aa: CASSPRTVPRGDF
j_gene: TRBJ1-2; v_gene: TRBV6-1; CDR3aa: CASSEGQGAGGYTF
j_gene: TRBJ2-7; v_gene: TRBV28; CDR3aa: CAHKGGQGYEQYF
j_gene: TRBJ2-7; v_gene: TRBV2; CDR3aa: CASTQERASYEQYF
j_gene: TRBJ2-2; v_gene: TRBV5-1; CDR3aa: CASSSLGGELFF
j_gene: TRBJ1-2; v_gene: TRBV6-1; CDR3aa: CASRPPPPGVKGYTF
j_gene: TRBJ2-1; v_gene: TRBV7-9; CDR3aa: CASSYPNTRHEQFF
j_gene: TRBJ2-5; v_gene: TRBV10-3; CDR3aa: CAISELQEQETQYF
j_gene: TRBJ2-2; v_gene: TRBV11-1; CDR3aa: CASSLARTDTGELFF
j_gene: TRBJ2-5; v_gene: TRBV11-2; CDR3aa: CASSLGPKETQYF
j_gene: TRBJ2-7; v_gene: TRBV7-8; CDR3aa: CASSPGRFSYEQYF
j_gene: TRBJ1-2; v_gene: TRBV14; CDR3aa: CASSRTDYGYTF
j_gene: TRBJ2-1; v_gene: TRBV19; CDR3aa: CASMRLAGAGNEQFF
j_gene: TRBJ2-3; v_gene: TRBV25-1; CDR3aa: CASSETGRASTDTQYF
j_gene: TRBJ2-5; v_gene: TRBV7-8; CDR3aa: CASSPREGETQYF
j_gene: TRBJ1-5; v_gene: TRBV25-1; CDR3aa: CASSSSIGPLNQPQHF
j_gene: TRBJ2-7; v_gene: TRBV5-4; CDR3aa: CASSLDNSYEQYF
j_gene: TRBJ1-2; v_gene: TRBV9; CDR3aa: CASSVRGQGEVVGGVYDYGYTF
j_gene: TRBJ1-1; v_gene: TRBV29-1; CDR3aa: CSGHPGGLGTEAFF
j_gene: TRBJ2-2; v_gene: TRBV9; CDR3aa: CASSVGQINTGELFF